This T cell receptor beta chain was identified in a study of shared clonotypes between healthy human individuals. After removal of 4 bases from V and 5 bases from J, the junction contained 5 bases not matched to a gene. The CDR3 is 14 residues long. From germline, CDR1 is MGHDK and CDR2 SYGVNS. Profiled with immunoSEQ multiplex PCR; TCRdb holds only in-frame clones, not every one. The sample holds around 2,000,000 clones, about 94% seen once. Naive CD8 cells comprised CD45RO-negative, CCR7-positively selected cells, excluding terminally differentiated effector memory CD45RA+ cells. This clonotype originated in a man aged 18 to 29 in good health. The chain couples TRBV25-1 to TRBJ2-1, with 7 bases lining up with TRBD2. Sequencing was carried out using naive CD8+ T cells sorted from blood. CDR3 residues: CASSAGSGNNEQFF. The DNA for the CDR3 is TGTGCCAGCAGTGCAGGGAGCGGGAACAATGAGCAGTTCTTC.